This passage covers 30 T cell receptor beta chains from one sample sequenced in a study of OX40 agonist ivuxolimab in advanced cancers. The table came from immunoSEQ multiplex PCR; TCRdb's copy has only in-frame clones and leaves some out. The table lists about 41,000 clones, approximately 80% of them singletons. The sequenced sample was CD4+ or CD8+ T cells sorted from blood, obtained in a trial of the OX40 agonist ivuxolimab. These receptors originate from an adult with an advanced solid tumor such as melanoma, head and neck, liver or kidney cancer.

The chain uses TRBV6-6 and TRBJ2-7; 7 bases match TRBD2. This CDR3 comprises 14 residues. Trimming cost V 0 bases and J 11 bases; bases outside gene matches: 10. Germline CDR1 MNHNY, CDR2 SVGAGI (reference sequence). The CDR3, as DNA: TGTGCCAGCAGTTACTCGAAGGAGTCTGGGGGGGAGTACTTC. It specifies CASSYSKESGGEYF.

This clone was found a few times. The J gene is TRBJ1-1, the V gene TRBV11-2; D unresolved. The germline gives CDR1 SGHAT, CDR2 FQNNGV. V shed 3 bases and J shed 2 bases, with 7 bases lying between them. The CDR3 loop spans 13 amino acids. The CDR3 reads CASSFSTNTEAFF. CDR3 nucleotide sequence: TGTGCCAGCAGCTTCTCGACAAACACTGAAGCTTTCTTT. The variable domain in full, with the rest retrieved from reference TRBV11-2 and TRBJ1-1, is EAGVAQSPRYKIIEKRQSVAFWCNPISGHATLYWYQQILGQGPKLLIQFQNNGVVDDSQLPKDRFSAERLKGVDSTLKIQPAKLEDSAVYLCASSFSTNTEAFFGQGTRLTVV.

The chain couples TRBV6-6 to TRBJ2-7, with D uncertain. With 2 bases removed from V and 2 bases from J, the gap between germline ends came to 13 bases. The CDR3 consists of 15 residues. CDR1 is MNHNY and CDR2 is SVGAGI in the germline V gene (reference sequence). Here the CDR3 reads CASSYAGEATYEQYF. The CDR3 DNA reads TGTGCCAGCAGTTACGCAGGCGAAGCCACCTACGAGCAGTACTTC.

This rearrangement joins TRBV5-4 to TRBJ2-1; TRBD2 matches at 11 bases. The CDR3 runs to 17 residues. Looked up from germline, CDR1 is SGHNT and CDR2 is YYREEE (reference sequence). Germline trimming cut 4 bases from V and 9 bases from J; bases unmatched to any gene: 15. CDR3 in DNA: TGTGCCAGCAGCACCGGGACTAGCGGATCTGCCCCCGGTGAGCAGTTCTTC. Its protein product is CASSTGTSGSAPGEQFF.

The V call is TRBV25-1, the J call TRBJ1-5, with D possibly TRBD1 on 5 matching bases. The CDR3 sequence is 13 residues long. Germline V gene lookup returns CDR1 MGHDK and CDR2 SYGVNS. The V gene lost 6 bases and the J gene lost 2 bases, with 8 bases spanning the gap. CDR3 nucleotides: TGTGCCAGCAGGGGGCCCGGCAATCAGCCCCAGCATTTT. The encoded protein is CASRGPGNQPQHF.

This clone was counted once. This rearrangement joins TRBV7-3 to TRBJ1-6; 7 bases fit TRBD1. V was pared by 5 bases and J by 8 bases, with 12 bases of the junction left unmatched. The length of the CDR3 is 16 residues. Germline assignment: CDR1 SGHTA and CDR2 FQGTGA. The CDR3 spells CASSANRGIVDSPLHF. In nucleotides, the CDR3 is TGTGCCAGCAGCGCAAACAGGGGAATCGTTGATTCACCCCTCCACTTT.

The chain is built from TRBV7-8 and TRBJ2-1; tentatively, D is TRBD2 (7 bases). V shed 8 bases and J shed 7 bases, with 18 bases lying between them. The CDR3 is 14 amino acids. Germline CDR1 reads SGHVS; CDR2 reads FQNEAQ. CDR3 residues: CASWKGGVSNEQFF. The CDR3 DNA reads TGTGCCAGCTGGAAGGGGGGGGTAAGTAATGAGCAGTTCTTC.

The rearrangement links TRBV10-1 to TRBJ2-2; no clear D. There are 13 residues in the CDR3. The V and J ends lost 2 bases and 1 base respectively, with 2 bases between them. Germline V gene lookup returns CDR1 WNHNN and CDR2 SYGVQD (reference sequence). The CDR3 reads CASSEQNTGELFF. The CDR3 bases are TGCGCCAGCAGTGAGCAGAACACCGGGGAGCTGTTTTTT.

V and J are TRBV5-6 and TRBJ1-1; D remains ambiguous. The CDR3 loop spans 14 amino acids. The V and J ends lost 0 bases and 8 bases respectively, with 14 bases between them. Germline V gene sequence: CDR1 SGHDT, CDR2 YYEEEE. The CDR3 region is CASSLEKMWPEAFF. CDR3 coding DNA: TGTGCCAGCAGCTTGGAAAAGATGTGGCCCGAAGCTTTCTTT.

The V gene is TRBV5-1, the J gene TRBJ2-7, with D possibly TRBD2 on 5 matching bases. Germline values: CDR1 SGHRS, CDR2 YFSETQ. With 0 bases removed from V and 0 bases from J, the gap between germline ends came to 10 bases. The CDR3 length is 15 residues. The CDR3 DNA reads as TGCGCCAGCAGCTTGGGGCGGGCGAGCTCCTACGAGCAGTACTTC. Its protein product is CASSLGRASSYEQYF.

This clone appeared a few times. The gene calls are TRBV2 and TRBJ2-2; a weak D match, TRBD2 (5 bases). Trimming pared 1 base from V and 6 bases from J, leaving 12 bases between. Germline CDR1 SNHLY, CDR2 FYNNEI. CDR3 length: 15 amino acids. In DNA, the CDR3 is TGTGCCAGCAGTGAAGTTCGGGGATTCGCCGGGGAGCTGTTTTTT. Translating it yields CASSEVRGFAGELFF.

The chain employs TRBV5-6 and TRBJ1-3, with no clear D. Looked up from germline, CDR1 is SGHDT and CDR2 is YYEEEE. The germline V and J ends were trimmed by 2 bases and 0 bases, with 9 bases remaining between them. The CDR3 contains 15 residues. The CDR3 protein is CASSFGPSSGNTIYF. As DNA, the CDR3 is TGTGCCAGCAGCTTCGGACCCAGCTCTGGAAACACCATATATTTT.

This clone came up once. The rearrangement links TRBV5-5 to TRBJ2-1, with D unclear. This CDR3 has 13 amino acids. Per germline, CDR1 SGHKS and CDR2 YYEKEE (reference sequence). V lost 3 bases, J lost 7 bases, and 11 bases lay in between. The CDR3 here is CASSWVLWNEQFF. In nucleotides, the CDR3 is TGTGCCAGCAGCTGGGTTCTCTGGAATGAGCAGTTCTTC.

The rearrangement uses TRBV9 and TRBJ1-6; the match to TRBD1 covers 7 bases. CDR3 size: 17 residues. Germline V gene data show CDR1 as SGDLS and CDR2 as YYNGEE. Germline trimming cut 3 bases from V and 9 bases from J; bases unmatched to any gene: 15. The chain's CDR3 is CASSAGALPRGPSPLHF. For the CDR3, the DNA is TGTGCCAGCAGCGCGGGGGCCCTCCCTAGGGGGCCTTCACCCCTCCACTTT.

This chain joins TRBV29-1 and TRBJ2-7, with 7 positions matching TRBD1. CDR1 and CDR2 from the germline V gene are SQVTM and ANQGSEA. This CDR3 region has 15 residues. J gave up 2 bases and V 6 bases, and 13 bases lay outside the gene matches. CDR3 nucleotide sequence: TGCAGCGTATTAACCCCGGGACAGCGACCCTACGAGCAGTACTTC. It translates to CSVLTPGQRPYEQYF.

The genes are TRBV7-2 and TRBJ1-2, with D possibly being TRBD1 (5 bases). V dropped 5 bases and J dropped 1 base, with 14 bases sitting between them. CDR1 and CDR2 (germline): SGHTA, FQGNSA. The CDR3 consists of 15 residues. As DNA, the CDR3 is TGTGCCAGCAGCCTCGACAGCCTCTTTAACTATGGCTACACCTTC. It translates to CASSLDSLFNYGYTF.

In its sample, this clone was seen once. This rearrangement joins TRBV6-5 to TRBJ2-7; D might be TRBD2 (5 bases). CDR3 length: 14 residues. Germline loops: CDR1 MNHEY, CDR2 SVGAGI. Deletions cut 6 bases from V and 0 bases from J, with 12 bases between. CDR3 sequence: CASRTDGNSYEQYF. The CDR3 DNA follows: TGTGCCAGCAGAACCGACGGGAACTCCTACGAGCAGTACTTC.

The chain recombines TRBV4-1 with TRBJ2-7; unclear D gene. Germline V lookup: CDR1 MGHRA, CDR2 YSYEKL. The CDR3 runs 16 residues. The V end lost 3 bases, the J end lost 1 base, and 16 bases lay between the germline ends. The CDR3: CASSQLDMGFSYEQYF. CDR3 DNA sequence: TGCGCCAGCAGCCAGTTGGATATGGGATTTTCCTACGAGCAGTACTTC.

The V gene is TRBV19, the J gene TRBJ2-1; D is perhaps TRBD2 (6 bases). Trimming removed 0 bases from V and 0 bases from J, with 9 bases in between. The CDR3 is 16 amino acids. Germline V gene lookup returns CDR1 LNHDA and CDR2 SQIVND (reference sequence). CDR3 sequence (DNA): TGTGCCAGTAGTATAGATCACGGGAGCTCCTACAATGAGCAGTTCTTC. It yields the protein CASSIDHGSSYNEQFF.

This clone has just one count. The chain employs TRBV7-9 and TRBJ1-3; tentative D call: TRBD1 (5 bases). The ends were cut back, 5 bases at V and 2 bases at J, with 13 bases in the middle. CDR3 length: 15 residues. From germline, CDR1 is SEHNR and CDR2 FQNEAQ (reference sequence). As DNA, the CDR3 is TGTGCCAGCAGCCCAGCGCTAGGGGCTGGAAACACCATATATTTT. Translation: CASSPALGAGNTIYF.

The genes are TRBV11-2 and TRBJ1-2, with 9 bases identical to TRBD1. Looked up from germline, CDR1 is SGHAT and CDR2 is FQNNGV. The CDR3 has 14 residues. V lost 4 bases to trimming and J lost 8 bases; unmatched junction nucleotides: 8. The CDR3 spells CASSSSDRGRGYTF. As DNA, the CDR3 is TGTGCCAGCAGCTCTTCGGACAGGGGAAGGGGCTACACCTTC.

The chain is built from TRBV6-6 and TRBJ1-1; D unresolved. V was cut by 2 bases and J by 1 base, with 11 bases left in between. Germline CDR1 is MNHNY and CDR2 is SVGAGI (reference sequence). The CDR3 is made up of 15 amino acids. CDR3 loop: CASSYVPQSNTEAFF. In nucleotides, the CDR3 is TGTGCCAGCAGTTACGTGCCGCAGTCGAACACTGAAGCTTTCTTT.

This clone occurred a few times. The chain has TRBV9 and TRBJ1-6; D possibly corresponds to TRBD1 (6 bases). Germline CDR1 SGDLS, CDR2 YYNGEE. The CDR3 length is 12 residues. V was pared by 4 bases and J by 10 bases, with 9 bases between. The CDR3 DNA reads TGTGCCAGCAGCACCGACAGGTCACCCCTCCACTTT. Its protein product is CASSTDRSPLHF.

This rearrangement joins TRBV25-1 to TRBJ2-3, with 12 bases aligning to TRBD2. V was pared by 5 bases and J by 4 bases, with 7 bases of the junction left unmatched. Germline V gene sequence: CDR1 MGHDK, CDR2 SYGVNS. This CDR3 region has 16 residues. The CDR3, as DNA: TGTGCCAGCAGTCGGGCGACTAGCGGGGGAGCAGATACGCAGTATTTT. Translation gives CASSRATSGGADTQYF.

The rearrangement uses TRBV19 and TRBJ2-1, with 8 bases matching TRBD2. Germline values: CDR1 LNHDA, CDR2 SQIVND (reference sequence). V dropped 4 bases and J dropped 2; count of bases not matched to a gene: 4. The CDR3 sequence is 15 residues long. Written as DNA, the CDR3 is TGTGCCAGTAGTAAGGAGCGGGGGACCTACAATGAGCAGTTCTTC. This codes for CASSKERGTYNEQFF.

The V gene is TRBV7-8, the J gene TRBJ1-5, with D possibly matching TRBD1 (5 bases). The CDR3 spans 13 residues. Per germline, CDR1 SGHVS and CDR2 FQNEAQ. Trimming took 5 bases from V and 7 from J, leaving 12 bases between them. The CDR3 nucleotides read TGTGCCAGCAGCCGGGGACGAGGCCAGCCCCAGCATTTT. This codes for CASSRGRGQPQHF.

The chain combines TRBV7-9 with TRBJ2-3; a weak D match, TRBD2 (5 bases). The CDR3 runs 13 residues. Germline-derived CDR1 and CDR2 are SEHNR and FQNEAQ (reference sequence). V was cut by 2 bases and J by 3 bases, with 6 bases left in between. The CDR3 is CASSLRETDTQYF. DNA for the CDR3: TGTGCCAGCAGCTTAAGGGAGACAGATACGCAGTATTTT.

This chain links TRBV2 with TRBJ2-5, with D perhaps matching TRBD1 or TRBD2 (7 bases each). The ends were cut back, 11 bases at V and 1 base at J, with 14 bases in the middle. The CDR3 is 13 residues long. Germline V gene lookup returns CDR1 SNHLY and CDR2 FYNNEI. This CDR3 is CAGDREGQETQYF. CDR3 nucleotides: TGTGCCGGTGACAGGGAGGGCCAAGAGACCCAGTACTTC.

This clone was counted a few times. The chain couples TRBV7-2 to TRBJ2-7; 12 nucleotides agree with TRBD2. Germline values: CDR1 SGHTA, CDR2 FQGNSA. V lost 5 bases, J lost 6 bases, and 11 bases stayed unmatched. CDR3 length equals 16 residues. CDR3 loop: CASSRLAGGGPVEQYF. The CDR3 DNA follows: TGTGCCAGCAGCCGTCTAGCGGGGGGGGGTCCGGTCGAGCAGTACTTC.

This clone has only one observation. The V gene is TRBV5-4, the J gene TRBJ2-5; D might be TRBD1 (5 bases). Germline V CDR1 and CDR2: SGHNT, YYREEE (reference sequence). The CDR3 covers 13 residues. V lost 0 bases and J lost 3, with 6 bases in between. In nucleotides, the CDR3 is TGTGCCAGCAGCTTGGTGACAGAAGAGACCCAGTACTTC. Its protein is CASSLVTEETQYF.